This T cell receptor beta chain was observed in a study of T cells after yellow fever vaccination. Study-level findings and limits: Overall, a small share of clonotypes was seen in both CD4 and CD8 compartments. Post-booster repertoires again held most primary-vaccination clones (around 95% CD4, roughly 88% CD8).

About this clonotype: The antigen is undetermined.

TCRdb analysed the 5' RACE reads with MiXCR anew, one entry per CDR3 protein. The table shows about 220,000 distinct CDR3 sequences, with about 3% occurring only once. Germline CDR1 SGHNT, CDR2 YENEEA. The CDR3 spans 14 residues. V lost 2 bases and J 3 bases, leaving 10 bases between the germline ends. This chain uses TRBV11-3 with TRBJ1-1, with D unclear. The sample consisted of CD4+ T cells sorted from PBMCs, taken 10 days after the yellow fever booster vaccination. The TCR was taken from a man younger than 35 who received the YFV17D yellow fever vaccine. CDR3: CASSLFGEDTEAFF. CDR3 nucleotides: TGTGCCAGCAGCTTATTTGGGGAGGACACTGAAGCTTTCTTT.